The present T cell receptor beta chain was sequenced within a study of cytomegalovirus exposure and HLA in healthy donors. 13 Jbeta primers and 60 Vbeta primers were used for the PCR. Only in-frame clones appear in the TCRdb table, and some are missing; sequencing was by immunoSEQ multiplex PCR. Among 200,000 or so clones, about 85% were seen once, and the ten largest hold approximately 3.9%. A remark on this clone: The sample carries other DNA sequences with the same CDR3.

Sequenced material: PBMCs. The receptor was derived from a man over 45 in good health and CMV-seronegative.

CDR3 coding DNA: TGTGCCAGCAGTTTATTCGGGAGGACGGGAAACACCATATATTTT. This translates into CASSLFGRTGNTIYF. The rearrangement uses TRBV27 and TRBJ1-3; D remains unclear. This CDR3 comprises 15 residues. Germline lookup yields CDR1 MNHEY and CDR2 SMNVEV (reference sequence). Trimming removed 1 base from V and 4 bases from J, with 11 bases in between.